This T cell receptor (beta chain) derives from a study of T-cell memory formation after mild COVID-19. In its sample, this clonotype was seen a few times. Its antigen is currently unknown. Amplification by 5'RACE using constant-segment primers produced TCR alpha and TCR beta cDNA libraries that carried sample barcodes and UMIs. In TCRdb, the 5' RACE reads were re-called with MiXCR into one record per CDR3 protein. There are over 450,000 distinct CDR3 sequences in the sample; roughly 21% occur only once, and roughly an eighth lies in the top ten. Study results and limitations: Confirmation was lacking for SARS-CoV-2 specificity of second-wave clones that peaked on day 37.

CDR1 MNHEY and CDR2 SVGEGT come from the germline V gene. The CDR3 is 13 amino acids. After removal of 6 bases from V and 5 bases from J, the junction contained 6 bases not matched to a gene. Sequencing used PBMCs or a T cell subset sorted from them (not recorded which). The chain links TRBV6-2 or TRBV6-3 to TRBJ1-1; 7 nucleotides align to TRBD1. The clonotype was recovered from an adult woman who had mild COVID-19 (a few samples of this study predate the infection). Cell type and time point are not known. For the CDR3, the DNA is TGTGCCAGCAGGAAACTGACAGGGACTGAAGCTTTCTTT. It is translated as CASRKLTGTEAFF.